This T cell receptor beta chain was sequenced during a study of cytotoxic CD8 clonotypes in ibrutinib-treated CLL (dated by TCRdb to the early 2020s). Background for the entire study: The cohort was composed of 11 relapsed/refractory and 15 treatment-naive patients; IGHV unmutated status was identified in some 17 patients. Partial responses were observed in 24 patients and complete responses in 2; after a median follow-up of roughly 62 months, remission was maintained in roughly 15 patients and progression was observed in roughly 12. Response samples were taken after a median of approximately eleven months on treatment, ranging from about 6 to 36 months. On average, each sample had roughly 260,000 productive templates and more than 75,000 productive rearrangements. Longitudinal samples were available for about 30% of the roughly 86 trial participants. Cryopreserved peripheral blood mononuclear cells were collected at three points: before therapy, at response, and at either sustained remission or disease progression. All remission and progressive disease samples were collected while patients were still receiving ibrutinib. The study at large found these results: Baseline clonality exceeded that of age-matched healthy donors and correlated strongly with circulating CD8+ T-cell counts. Lymph node repertoires were not examined, and the timing of sampling was not matched between patients in sustained remission and those whose disease progressed. At ibrutinib response clonality went up, during sustained remission it held steady, and at progression it dropped back toward baseline. Public clonotypes were rare and either shrank or stayed stable during treatment, and the rise in clonality at ibrutinib response reflected expansion of private clonotypes.

On this clone itself: Its antigen is still unknown. Base qualities are not provided; no much larger clone lies one nucleotide away.

CDR3 length: 14 amino acids, cysteine to phenylalanine. Only the CDR3 part of the read is kept: 42 bases, read in frame from the first base. Looking up the germline V gene yields CDR1 MNHEY and CDR2 SVGAGI. Trimming takes 8 bases from V and 0 bases from J, and the germline ends sit 13 bases apart. The time point label corresponds to: progressive disease on ibrutinib. For TCR beta library preparation, approximately 2 micrograms of genomic DNA was extracted from cryopreserved PBMCs. Longitudinal blood samples from CLL patients on ibrutinib monotherapy were analyzed using high-throughput TCR beta sequencing. The patients took part in an open-label, single-center phase 2 trial of ibrutinib monotherapy. On a MiSeq, deep resolution sequencing aimed for a depth between 1 in 1 million and 1 in 200,000 T cells, with each clonotype covered approximately 9.8x on average. TCR beta libraries were generated with the immunoSEQ hsTCRB Kit. Processing in the source paper ran as follows. Data were analyzed with ImmunoSEQ Data Assistant and ImmunoSEQ Analyzer, with V, D and J genes assigned per IMGT definitions. Clonality, with values ranging from 0 to 1, was calculated as one minus the normalized Shannon entropy of productive rearrangement frequencies. Only overrepresented clonotypes making up at least 0.05% of the repertoire of each patient were included in the public clonotype analysis. Repertoires from thirteen age-matched healthy donors in immuneACCESS were used as clonality controls. TCRdb limited this immuneACCESS table to in-frame rearrangements with V and J called. A share of clones is missing; checked studies link under half to unresolved V genes, and the rest is unexplained. D and trimming come from the DNA, and the V and J calls and clone size come from that table. Here the sample has roughly 150,000 clones; 70% to 90% occur a single time. 3% to 3.5% of the sample belongs to the ten largest clones.

The sequenced sample was PBMCs, obtained at disease progression, from a patient treated with ibrutinib. This clonotype was sampled from a human donor with chronic lymphocytic leukemia. This chain joins TRBV6-5 to TRBJ1-1, with no confidently assigned D gene. The DNA sequence is TGTGCCAGCTCGCTAAGGGTTGTGAACACTGAAGCTTTCTTT. The translation is CASSLRVVNTEAFF.